The next 3 T cell receptor beta chains were all read from a single sample in a study of CD8 T cells in ankylosing spondylitis. One entry per CDR3 protein, called by TCRdb with MiXCR from the 5' RACE reads. The table shows about 360,000 distinct CDR3 sequences, with 20% occurring only once. Sequencing was performed on blood, either unsorted or a sorted T cell fraction (not recorded which). The receptor set was obtained from a male donor with ankylosing spondylitis or in good health (not recorded which).

The rearrangement joins TRBV7-6 to TRBJ2-1; TRBD2 aligns across 13 bases. Unmatched junction bases numbered 8, after V lost 5 bases and J lost 10 bases. Per germline, CDR1 SGHVS and CDR2 FNYEAQ. The CDR3 covers 15 residues. CDR3 loop: CASSILAGGTGEQFF. For the CDR3, the DNA is TGTGCCAGCAGCATACTAGCGGGGGGGACTGGAGAGCAGTTCTTC.

The genes are TRBV4-1 and TRBJ1-1; D is uncertain. CDR3 length: 15 residues. Trimming removed 0 bases from V and 0 bases from J, with 8 bases in between. CDR1 and CDR2 from the germline V gene are MGHRA and YSYEKL. DNA of the CDR3: TGCGCCAGCAGCCAAGAGCCAGGTATGAACACTGAAGCTTTCTTT. Translating gives CASSQEPGMNTEAFF.

The V and J genes are TRBV20-1 and TRBJ2-5; perhaps D is TRBD1 or TRBD2 (5 bases each). This CDR3 spans 16 amino acids. V gave up 5 bases and J gave up 3 bases, with 22 bases separating them. Germline CDR1 DFQATT, CDR2 SNEGSKA (reference sequence). The CDR3 coding sequence is TGCAGTGCTGGACTGCAGGGTGAGGTGCGGGAAGAGACCCAGTACTTC. Its translation: CSAGLQGEVREETQYF.